Shown below are 30 T cell receptor beta chains from a single sample sequenced in a study of cytomegalovirus exposure and HLA in healthy donors (dated by TCRdb to about 2017). Library generation was performed with the immunoSEQ multiplex PCR assay. A mixture of 60 forward primers for TCR Vbeta segments and 13 reverse primers for TCR Jbeta segments was used in the multiplex PCR. TCRdb retrieved this table from immuneACCESS and kept in-frame rearrangements only. Not all clones are present; in checked studies, unresolved V genes account for under half, and no reason is known for the remainder. The sample profile shows about 160,000 clones; roughly three quarters of them were found once. Of the sample, roughly 9% falls within the top ten clones. Sequences were obtained from PBMCs. The receptors come from a man younger than 30 in good health and CMV-seropositive.

The chain uses TRBV6-1 and TRBJ2-6, with a weak D call TRBD1 (6 bases). Trimming left V 4 bases short and J 0 bases short, with 10 bases between. The CDR3 sequence is 16 residues long. Per germline, CDR1 MNHNS and CDR2 SASEGT. Written as DNA, the CDR3 is TGTGCCAGCAGTGTGGGACACAACTCTGGGGCCAACGTCCTGACTTTC. Translation: CASSVGHNSGANVLTF.

The chain has TRBV7-2 and TRBJ1-2; D is ambiguous. The CDR3 extends over 15 amino acids. The V gene's germline CDR1 is SGHTA and CDR2 FQGNSA. Between the trimmed V and J ends, which lost 2 bases and 3 bases, there was a span of 13 bases. CDR3 sequence reads: CASSLPQPDYYGYTF. The CDR3 nucleotides read TGTGCCAGCAGCTTACCACAGCCGGACTACTATGGCTACACCTTC.

The CDR3 region has the DNA TGTGCCAGCAGCAAGGGACTAGCGGGAGCCTACAATGAGCAGTTCTTC. Protein product: CASSKGLAGAYNEQFF. The rearrangement links TRBV5-6 to TRBJ2-1, with TRBD2 identical over 14 bases. V was clipped by 4 bases and J by 2 bases; unmatched bases: 2. The CDR3 length is 16 residues. CDR1 and CDR2 from the germline V gene are SGHDT and YYEEEE. Together with reference TRBV5-6 and TRBJ2-1, the CDR3 gives the full variable domain: DAGVTQSPTHLIKTRGQQVTLRCSPKSGHDTVSWYQQALGQGPQFIFQYYEEEERQRGNFPDRFSGHQFPNYSSELNVNALLLGDSALYLCASSKGLAGAYNEQFFGPGTRLTVL.

This chain links TRBV27 with TRBJ2-1, with 8 positions matching TRBD1. V shed 4 bases and J 7 bases; nucleotides not matched to a gene: 0. Per germline, CDR1 MNHEY and CDR2 SMNVEV (reference sequence). The CDR3 spans 12 residues. In DNA, the CDR3 is TGTGCCAGCAGTTACAGGGGGAATGAGCAGTTCTTC. Its translation: CASSYRGNEQFF.

The chain links TRBV5-8 to TRBJ1-5; no firm D call. V shed 0 bases and J shed 5 bases, with 12 bases lying between them. This CDR3 spans 15 amino acids. Germline V gene sequence: CDR1 SGHTS, CDR2 YDEGEE. The DNA of the CDR3 is TGTGCCAGCAGCTTGGGGGCCAAAGACGATCAGCCCCAGCATTTT. It encodes CASSLGAKDDQPQHF.

The chain joins TRBV29-1 to TRBJ1-4; no clear D. V lost 4 bases and J 4 bases, leaving 4 bases between the germline ends. This CDR3 is built from 11 residues. Germline-derived CDR1 and CDR2 are SQVTM and ANQGSEA. CDR3 nucleotide sequence: TGCAGCGTTGGAGTTAATGAAAAACTGTTTTTT. This gives the protein CSVGVNEKLFF.

J is TRBJ2-1 and V is TRBV18, with a tentative D call TRBD1 (5 bases). This CDR3 is 16 amino acids long. Trimming removed 3 bases at V and 3 bases at J, with 15 bases between. Germline loops: CDR1 KGHSH, CDR2 LQKENI. CDR3 sequence (DNA): TGTGCCAGCTCACCCCCTTGGCAGGGCGTCTACAATGAGCAGTTCTTC. Protein sequence: CASSPPWQGVYNEQFF.

The chain links TRBV18 to TRBJ2-7, with 7 bases that match TRBD2. The CDR3 is made up of 13 amino acids. Trimming removed 3 bases from V and 3 bases from J; junction bases left unmatched: 2. Germline loops: CDR1 KGHSH, CDR2 LQKENI. Written as DNA, the CDR3 is TGTGCCAGCTCACCGGGACTAATCTACGAGCAGTACTTC. It translates to CASSPGLIYEQYF.

V usage is TRBV6-1 and J usage is TRBJ2-5; no clear D gene. Trimming took 5 bases from V and 4 from J, leaving 14 bases between them. The CDR3 has 14 amino acids. CDR1 is MNHNS, CDR2 SASEGT, per germline. The CDR3 loop reads CASSPRGTRETQYF. CDR3 DNA sequence: TGTGCCAGCAGTCCCCGCGGCACCCGAGAGACCCAGTACTTC.

In this sample, this clone turned up a few times. The rearrangement uses TRBV9 and TRBJ1-2; no definite D call. The CDR3 spans 14 residues. Germline assignment: CDR1 SGDLS and CDR2 YYNGEE. The germline V and J ends were trimmed by 0 bases and 5 bases, with 11 bases remaining between them. The CDR3, as DNA: TGTGCCAGCAGCGTAGGACAAGGCACATATGGCTACACCTTC. Its translation is CASSVGQGTYGYTF.

The J gene is TRBJ2-7, the V gene TRBV19; a possible D gene is TRBD2 (5 bases). The CDR3 has 16 amino acids. Germline V lookup: CDR1 LNHDA, CDR2 SQIVND (reference sequence). Trimming left V 1 base short and J 6 bases short, with 19 bases between. CDR3 in amino acids: CASSIAVTTSPSEQYF. The CDR3 DNA follows: TGTGCCAGTAGTATAGCGGTGACTACCTCTCCGAGCGAGCAGTACTTC.

About this clone: An end of the junction differs from the germline gene, which may be a read error. The rearrangement joins TRBV7-3 to TRBJ2-6, with 8 bases that match TRBD2. The V gene's germline CDR1 is SGHTA and CDR2 FQGTGA. This CDR3 has 18 amino acids. The CDR3 sequence is CASSLNPAGASGANGLTF. CDR3 coding DNA: TGTGCCAGCAGCTTAAATCCAGCGGGGGCCTCTGGGGCCAACGGCCTGACTTTC.

On this clone itself: In the same sample, other DNA sequences code for this CDR3. This rearrangement joins TRBV28 to TRBJ2-5; 9 bases are shared with TRBD2. The CDR3 covers 14 residues. Germline V gene sequence: CDR1 MDHEN, CDR2 SYDVKM. Trimming cost V 9 bases and J 6 bases; bases outside gene matches: 11. The CDR3 nucleotides read TGTGCCAGTACCTCTAGCGGGATGGCGCAGACCCAGTACTTC. Translating gives CASTSSGMAQTQYF.

CDR3 sequence: CASSQGYGLVFGEQFF. The CDR3 DNA reads TGCGCCAGCAGCCAAGGGTACGGACTAGTGTTTGGTGAGCAGTTCTTC. The chain couples TRBV4-3 to TRBJ2-1; TRBD2 matches 7 bases. Unmatched junction bases numbered 12, after V lost 1 base and J lost 9 bases. The CDR3 has 16 residues. Germline lookup yields CDR1 LGHNA and CDR2 YSLEER.

V usage is TRBV11-3 and J usage is TRBJ2-7; 9 nucleotides agree with TRBD1. After removal of 5 bases from V and 4 bases from J, the junction contained 6 bases not matched to a gene. This CDR3 is 14 amino acids long. Germline assignment: CDR1 SGHNT and CDR2 YENEEA. The DNA of the CDR3 is TGTGCCAGCAGCCCGGGGACAGGGTATTACGAGCAGTACTTC. This encodes CASSPGTGYYEQYF.

This clone was seen more than once but under ten times. The V call is TRBV6-5, the J call TRBJ2-1; TRBD2 is a possible D gene (5 bases). CDR3 length: 13 amino acids. Between the trimmed V and J ends, which lost 4 bases and 6 bases, there was a span of 10 bases. Germline V gene data show CDR1 as MNHEY and CDR2 as SVGAGI. CDR3: CASSLEAGNEQFF. In nucleotides, the CDR3 is TGTGCCAGCAGTTTAGAGGCGGGCAATGAGCAGTTCTTC.

As DNA, the CDR3 is TGCAGCGTGGCCGACAGGAAAGTCTACGAGCAGTACTTC. Translation: CSVADRKVYEQYF. The chain is built from TRBV29-1 and TRBJ2-7, with D perhaps TRBD1 (6 bases). The CDR3 covers 13 residues. Between the trimmed V and J ends, which lost 6 bases and 3 bases, there was a span of 15 bases. Looked up from germline, CDR1 is SQVTM and CDR2 is ANQGSEA.

This clone appeared a single time. The chain carries TRBV30 and TRBJ2-2, with D hard to call. The CDR3 has 14 residues. CDR1 and CDR2 (germline): GTSNPN, SVGIG (reference sequence). V lost 2 bases and J lost 6, with 13 bases in between. Here the CDR3 DNA reads TGTGCCTGGAGTTGGCTCCAAGGAGCCGGGGAGCTGTTTTTT. Translated: CAWSWLQGAGELFF.

The chain carries TRBV5-1 and TRBJ1-4; the match to TRBD1 covers 11 bases. The length of the CDR3 is 14 residues. J was trimmed by 8 bases and V by 7 bases; bases with no gene match: 7. CDR1 is SGHRS, CDR2 YFSETQ, per germline. The CDR3 region is CASRKGQGEEKLFF. The CDR3 region has the DNA TGCGCCAGCCGGAAGGGACAGGGGGAAGAAAAACTGTTTTTT.

This clone was counted a single time. V usage is TRBV29-1 and J usage is TRBJ2-2; TRBD2 might be the D (5 bases). This CDR3 spans 15 amino acids. Trimming shortened V by 0 bases and J by 1 base, and 9 bases separated the two germline ends. Germline CDR1 SQVTM, CDR2 ANQGSEA. CDR3 nucleotides: TGCAGCGTTGAAGATAGGAGGCTGAACACCGGGGAGCTGTTTTTT. It specifies CSVEDRRLNTGELFF.

Written as DNA, the CDR3 is TGTGCCAGCAGCCTAGGGACATTGAACACTGAAGCTTTCTTT. Encoded protein: CASSLGTLNTEAFF. V is TRBV9 and J is TRBJ1-1; possibly TRBD1 for D (6 bases). CDR1 and CDR2 from the germline V gene are SGDLS and YYNGEE. The CDR3 sequence is 14 residues long. The V gene lost 4 bases and the J gene lost 0 bases, with 10 bases spanning the gap.

V and J are TRBV27 and TRBJ2-3; the match to TRBD2 covers 8 bases. J lost 4 bases, V lost 3 bases, and 6 bases had no gene match. CDR3 size: 15 residues. The germline CDR1 and CDR2 sequences are MNHEY and SMNVEV (reference sequence). The CDR3: CASSFGSGVPDTQYF. In DNA form, the CDR3 reads TGTGCCAGCAGTTTTGGTAGCGGGGTACCAGATACGCAGTATTTT.

The chain combines TRBV7-9 with TRBJ2-1; 11 bases are shared with TRBD2. CDR3 length: 17 amino acids. CDR1 and CDR2 from the germline V gene are SEHNR and FQNEAQ (reference sequence). V lost 5 bases and J lost 6; bases outside the gene matches: 12. The CDR3 loop reads CASSVGLAVLPGNEQFF. In DNA, the CDR3 is TGTGCCAGCAGCGTGGGACTAGCGGTACTCCCGGGCAATGAGCAGTTCTTC. The full variable domain, with the rest looked up from reference TRBV7-9 and TRBJ2-1, is DTGVSQNPRHKITKRGQNVTFRCDPISEHNRLYWYRQTLGQGPEFLTYFQNEAQLEKSRLLSDRFSAERPKGSFSTLEIQRTEQGDSAMYLCASSVGLAVLPGNEQFFGPGTRLTVL.

The rearrangement links TRBV7-5 to TRBJ2-1; the DNA was not compared with TRBD2, the D call given in the table. TRBV7-5 counts as a pseudogene. The CDR3 sequence is 18 residues long. The CDR3 sequence is CVRKGLAATQLSYNEQFF. The CDR3 DNA follows: TGTGTCAGAAAGGGACTAGCGGCGACACAACTCTCCTACAATGAGCAGTTCTTC.

The genes are TRBV7-8 and TRBJ2-5; TRBD2 agrees at 7 bases. Germline assignment: CDR1 SGHVS and CDR2 FQNEAQ. CDR3 length: 16 residues. The V segment lost 7 bases and the J segment 4 bases; nucleotides outside the gene matches: 15. The DNA of the CDR3 is TGTGCCAGCACCCTACCCCCGTCGGGGGGAGGAGAGACCCAGTACTTC. It specifies CASTLPPSGGGETQYF.

The chain recombines TRBV29-1 with TRBJ1-1; the D gene is possibly TRBD1 (6 bases). Trimming took off 2 bases at V and 1 base at J, with 8 bases between the two ends. CDR1 and CDR2 from the germline V gene are SQVTM and ANQGSEA. There are 13 residues in the CDR3. The DNA of the CDR3 is TGCAGCGTTGAAAGGGGACAGAACACTGAAGCTTTCTTT. This codes for CSVERGQNTEAFF.

The CDR3 region has the DNA TGTGCCAGCAGCCACAACCTTGGGACAGGGGGCCAGCATTTT. Encoded protein: CASSHNLGTGGQHF. The chain recombines TRBV4-2 with TRBJ1-5; TRBD1 aligns across 11 bases. Germline CDR1 reads LGHNA; CDR2 reads YNFKEQ. After removal of 3 bases from V and 12 bases from J, the junction contained 7 bases not matched to a gene. CDR3 length: 14 residues.

This clone was counted between two and nine times. The chain recombines TRBV5-4 with TRBJ1-5; D gene ambiguous. The length of the CDR3 is 13 residues. The ends were cut back, 0 bases at V and 5 bases at J, with 6 bases in the middle. The germline V gene encodes CDR1 SGHNT and CDR2 YYREEE (reference sequence). CDR3 DNA: TGTGCCAGCAGCTTGGGCCGGGATCAGCCCCAGCATTTT. The encoded protein is CASSLGRDQPQHF.

The V gene is TRBV29-1, the J gene TRBJ1-2; D is possibly TRBD1 (5 bases). V was cut by 0 bases and J by 8 bases, with 16 bases left in between. Germline-derived CDR1 and CDR2 are SQVTM and ANQGSEA. The CDR3 has 14 residues. The CDR3 DNA follows: TGCAGCGTTGAAGAATCTCCAAACAAGGGGGGCTACACCTTC. Translated, it gives CSVEESPNKGGYTF.

This clone has only a few counts. The rearrangement uses TRBV15 and TRBJ2-7; 10 bases agree with TRBD1. Germline CDR1 LNHNV, CDR2 YYDKDF (reference sequence). The CDR3 is 14 amino acids. V was clipped by 5 bases and J by 2 bases; unmatched bases: 3. The CDR3 DNA sequence: TGTGCCACCAGCGGGGACAGGGGTCCCTACGAGCAGTACTTC. Its translation: CATSGDRGPYEQYF.